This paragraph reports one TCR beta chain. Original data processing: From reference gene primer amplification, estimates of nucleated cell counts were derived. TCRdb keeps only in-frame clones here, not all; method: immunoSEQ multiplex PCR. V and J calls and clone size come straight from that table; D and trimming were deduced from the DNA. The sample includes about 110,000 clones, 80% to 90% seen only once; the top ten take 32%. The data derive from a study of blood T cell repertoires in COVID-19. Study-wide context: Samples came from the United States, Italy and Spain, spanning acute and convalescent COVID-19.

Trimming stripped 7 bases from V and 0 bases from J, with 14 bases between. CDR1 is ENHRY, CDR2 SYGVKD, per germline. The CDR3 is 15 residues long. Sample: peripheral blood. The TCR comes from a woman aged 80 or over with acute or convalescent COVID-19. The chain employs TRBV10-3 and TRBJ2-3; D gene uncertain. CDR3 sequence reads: CAITPGWPSTDTQYF. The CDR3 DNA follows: TGTGCCATCACCCCAGGATGGCCTAGCACAGATACGCAGTATTTT.